This entry features one T cell receptor (beta chain) sequence. The CDR3 runs to 15 residues. V lost 0 bases, J lost 9 bases, and 8 bases stayed unmatched. Germline CDR1 GTSNPN, CDR2 SVGIG (reference sequence). This entry is derived from a study of blood T cell repertoires in COVID-19. In the study overall: The samples span acute and convalescent COVID-19 from the United States, Italy and Spain. PBMCs, B-cell-depleted T cells, or T cells provided the cDNA or gDNA that made up the material.

Per the original data handling: Reference gene primers were amplified, and this amplification served to estimate nucleated cell counts. The method was immunoSEQ multiplex PCR; TCRdb's version includes in-frame clones alone and lacks a portion of them. The V and J calls and the clone size are those of that table, but D and trimming were determined from the DNA. Here the sample spans about 100,000 clones, approximately 86% being singletons. The specimen was peripheral blood. The rearrangement uses TRBV30 and TRBJ2-1; 10 bases align to TRBD1. The receptor was derived from a man aged 45-65 years with active or convalescent COVID-19. The CDR3 nucleotides read TGTGCCTGGAGTGTAGGACAGGGGGGTTTCGGTGAGCAGTTCTTC. Amino acids: CAWSVGQGGFGEQFF.